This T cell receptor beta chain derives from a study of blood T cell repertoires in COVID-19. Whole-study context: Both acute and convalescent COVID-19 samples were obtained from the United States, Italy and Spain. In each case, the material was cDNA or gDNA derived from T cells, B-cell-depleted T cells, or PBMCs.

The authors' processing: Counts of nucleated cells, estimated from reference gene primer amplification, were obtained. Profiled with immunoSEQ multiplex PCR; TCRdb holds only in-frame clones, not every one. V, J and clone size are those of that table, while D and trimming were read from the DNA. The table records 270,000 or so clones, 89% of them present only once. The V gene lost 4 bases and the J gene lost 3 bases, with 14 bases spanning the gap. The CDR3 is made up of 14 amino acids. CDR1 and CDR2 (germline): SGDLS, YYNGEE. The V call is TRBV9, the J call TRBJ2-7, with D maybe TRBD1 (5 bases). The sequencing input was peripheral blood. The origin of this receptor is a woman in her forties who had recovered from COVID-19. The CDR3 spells CASSTHPTDYEQYF. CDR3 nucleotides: TGTGCCAGCAGCACTCACCCGACAGACTACGAGCAGTACTTC.